This T cell receptor (beta chain) is drawn from a study of blood T cells in healthy people across ages. Background on the study: Template switching picked up about one barcoded beta molecule for each two T cells. Study results and caveats: Any conclusive comparison of naive versus antigen-experienced cells was prevented by using unsorted PBMCs.

Germline V gives CDR1 MGHRA, CDR2 YSYEKL. This CDR3 is built from 16 residues. Unmatched junction bases numbered 6, after V lost 0 bases and J lost 1 base. It was with a sample-barcoded 5' primer and a J-beta primer mix that a second PCR of roughly 7 to 12 cycles was run. The template-switch adaptor, which had 12 random nucleotides, put a tag on each cDNA molecule. TCRdb re-called the 5' RACE reads through MiXCR, storing one row per CDR3 protein. The repertoire holds 540,000 or so distinct CDR3 sequences, with approximately 25% as singletons. This clonotype was seen a handful of times. The antigen is undetermined. This sample also belongs to another study, concerning T cells of mothers and their children. That work adds: Mothers and children who were related shared slightly more overlap than unrelated pairs, but not significantly more.

The origin of this receptor is a boy between 5 and 17 years old in good health. The sequenced sample consisted of blood. The chain combines TRBV4-1 with TRBJ2-7; 7 bases line up with TRBD2. For the CDR3, the DNA is TGCGCCAGCAGCCAAGATACGCGGGAGCGGTCCTACGAGCAGTACTTC. It encodes CASSQDTRERSYEQYF.